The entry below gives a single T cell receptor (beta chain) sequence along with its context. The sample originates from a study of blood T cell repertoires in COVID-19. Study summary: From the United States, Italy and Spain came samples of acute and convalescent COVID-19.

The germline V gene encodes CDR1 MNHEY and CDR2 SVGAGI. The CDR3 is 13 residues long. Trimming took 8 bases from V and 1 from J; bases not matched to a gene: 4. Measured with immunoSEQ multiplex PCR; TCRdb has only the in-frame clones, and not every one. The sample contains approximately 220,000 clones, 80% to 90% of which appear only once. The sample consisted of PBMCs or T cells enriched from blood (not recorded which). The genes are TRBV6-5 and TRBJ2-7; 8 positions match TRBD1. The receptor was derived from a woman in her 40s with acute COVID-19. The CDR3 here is CASQGQESYEQYF. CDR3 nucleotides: TGTGCCAGCCAGGGACAGGAGTCCTACGAGCAGTACTTC.